Shown below are 17 T cell receptor beta chains from a single sample sequenced in a study of T cell responses to AZD1222 COVID-19 vaccine. Some clones are missing from TCRdb's copy, which holds only in-frame ones; the method was immunoSEQ multiplex PCR. The table includes 95,000 to 110,000 clones, about nine tenths detected once. The starting material was peripheral blood, obtained on day 0 of AZD1222 vaccination. These receptors all come from an adult in good health.

The CDR3 DNA is TGTGCCAGCAGCTTACACGGAGGGGGGAATCAGCCCCAGCATTTT. This encodes CASSLHGGGNQPQHF. This chain joins TRBV7-2 and TRBJ1-5; tentative D call: TRBD1 (6 bases). Trimming took off 2 bases at V and 4 bases at J, with 12 bases between the two ends. Germline V gives CDR1 SGHTA, CDR2 FQGNSA. The CDR3 has 15 amino acids.

This chain joins TRBV6-5 and TRBJ2-7, with D possibly TRBD1 on 6 matching bases. CDR3 length equals 15 residues. The germline CDR1 and CDR2 sequences are MNHEY and SVGAGI. V was pared by 6 bases and J by 0 bases, with 15 bases between. The chain's CDR3 is CASRAGVKSSYEQYF. CDR3 bases: TGTGCCAGCAGGGCAGGGGTGAAGAGCTCCTACGAGCAGTACTTC.

The chain uses TRBV18 and TRBJ2-7; perhaps D is TRBD1 or TRBD2 (5 bases each). The CDR3 runs 12 residues. Germline V gives CDR1 KGHSH, CDR2 LQKENI. Between the trimmed V and J ends, which lost 5 bases and 4 bases, there was a span of 9 bases. As DNA, the CDR3 is TGTGCCAGCTCATTCGGGGCGTACGAGCAGTACTTC. It yields the protein CASSFGAYEQYF.

The chain recombines TRBV6-5 with TRBJ2-7; 9 bases match TRBD2. CDR1 and CDR2 (germline): MNHEY, SVGAGI. V shed 5 bases, J shed 2 bases, and the junction held 7 bases outside the gene matches. This CDR3 contains 15 residues. CDR3 in amino acids: CASSRSGRRTYEQYF. CDR3 nucleotide sequence: TGTGCCAGCAGTCGCAGCGGGAGGAGAACCTACGAGCAGTACTTC.

CDR3 nucleotides: TGTGCCACCAGCAGAGAGGGAGTTAGCGGGAGTGTCTCCTACGAGCAGTACTTC. Residues: CATSREGVSGSVSYEQYF. The chain employs TRBV15 and TRBJ2-7; 9 nucleotides agree with TRBD2. Trimming removed 0 bases from V and 0 bases from J; junction bases left unmatched: 9. This CDR3 contains 18 residues. The germline CDR1 and CDR2 sequences are LNHNV and YYDKDF (reference sequence).

The rearrangement links TRBV27 to TRBJ2-3, with 14 bases lining up with TRBD2. The CDR3 is 16 residues long. Germline lookup yields CDR1 MNHEY and CDR2 SMNVEV (reference sequence). The V and J ends lost 4 bases and 4 bases, in that order; junction bases with no gene match: 4. CDR3: CASSSGLAGVSDTQYF. CDR3 nucleotide sequence: TGTGCCAGCAGTTCGGGACTAGCGGGAGTCTCAGATACGCAGTATTTT.

This clone has only one observation. The rearrangement uses TRBV7-2 and TRBJ2-5; perhaps D is TRBD1 or TRBD2 (5 bases each). Germline CDR1 reads SGHTA; CDR2 reads FQGNSA. This CDR3 spans 15 amino acids. Trimming took 5 bases from V and 5 from J, leaving 18 bases between them. CDR3 in amino acids: CASSLDPAWGETQYF. The CDR3 DNA reads TGTGCCAGCAGCCTTGACCCTGCCTGGGGGGAGACCCAGTACTTC.

The V call is TRBV28, the J call TRBJ1-4; TRBD1 might be the D (6 bases). The V gene's germline CDR1 is MDHEN and CDR2 SYDVKM. V gave up 3 bases and J gave up 3 bases, with 11 bases separating them. CDR3 length: 15 residues. The CDR3 sequence: CASSLGGGPNEKLFF. Written as DNA, the CDR3 is TGTGCCAGCAGTTTGGGCGGGGGGCCTAATGAAAAACTGTTTTTT.

This chain connects TRBV19 to TRBJ2-7; 8 bases are shared with TRBD1. The ends lost 4 bases at V and 4 bases at J; junction bases unmatched: 6. The CDR3 sequence is 14 residues long. CDR1 is LNHDA, CDR2 SQIVND, per germline (reference sequence). The CDR3 sequence is CASSRTGILYEQYF. The CDR3 nucleotides read TGTGCCAGTAGTAGGACAGGGATCCTATACGAGCAGTACTTC.

J is TRBJ2-1 and V is TRBV6-1; 10 bases fit TRBD2. This CDR3 contains 15 residues. V lost 2 bases and J lost 6; bases outside the gene matches: 4. Germline CDR1 MNHNS, CDR2 SASEGT. CDR3 sequence reads: CASSELAGVSNEQFF. In DNA, the CDR3 is TGTGCCAGCAGTGAACTAGCGGGAGTCTCCAATGAGCAGTTCTTC.

This clone was recorded once. This chain joins TRBV5-1 and TRBJ2-7; no clear D. The CDR3 contains 11 residues. Germline assignment: CDR1 SGHRS and CDR2 YFSETQ. V was pared by 4 bases and J by 5 bases, with 7 bases between. In nucleotides, the CDR3 is TGCGCCAGCAGCCTGAACGACGAGCAGTACTTC. It specifies CASSLNDEQYF.

Concerning this clone: An end of the junction does not agree with germline; a read error may underlie this. The chain is built from TRBV28 and TRBJ1-5; tentative D call: TRBD1 (5 bases). Germline CDR1 is MDHEN and CDR2 is SYDVKM. CDR3 length equals 15 residues. The CDR3 nucleotides are TGTGCCAGCACTTTACAGGACACCAGCAATCAGCCCCAGCATTTT. Residues: CASTLQDTSNQPQHF.

This chain connects TRBV3-1 (or the pseudogene TRBV3-2) to TRBJ2-3; TRBD2 might be the D (7 bases). Per the germline V gene, CDR1 is LGHDT and CDR2 is YNNKEL (reference sequence). V was shortened by 0 bases and J by 2 bases, with 12 bases between the two germline ends. CDR3 size: 16 residues. DNA for the CDR3: TGTGCCAGCAGCCAAGATGGGGGGGGCTTCACAGATACGCAGTATTTT. Its translation: CASSQDGGGFTDTQYF.

This rearrangement joins TRBV6-5 to TRBJ1-1, with D possibly being TRBD1 (5 bases). V gave up 2 bases and J gave up 1 base, with 11 bases separating them. CDR3 length: 15 residues. CDR1 is MNHEY, CDR2 SVGAGI, per germline. CDR3 residues: CASSYTPGWNTEAFF. The CDR3 nucleotides are TGTGCCAGCAGTTACACGCCAGGGTGGAACACTGAAGCTTTCTTT.

V and J are TRBV3-1 (or the pseudogene TRBV3-2) and TRBJ2-5, with 16 bases matching TRBD2. The CDR3 is made up of 18 amino acids. In germline, CDR1 is LGHDT, CDR2 YNNKEL (reference sequence). The J segment lost 5 bases and the V segment lost 2 bases, leaving 8 bases of the junction unmatched. CDR3 amino acids: CASSQLGLAGGGEETQYF. CDR3 nucleotide sequence: TGTGCCAGCAGCCAACTGGGACTAGCGGGAGGGGGGGAGGAGACCCAGTACTTC.

The rearrangement joins TRBV19 to TRBJ2-1; no clear D. The ends were cut back, 7 bases at V and 4 bases at J, with 11 bases in the middle. There are 13 residues in the CDR3. In germline, CDR1 is LNHDA, CDR2 SQIVND (reference sequence). Here the CDR3 DNA reads TGTGCCAGTAAAGAGACATCTTACAATGAGCAGTTCTTC. This encodes CASKETSYNEQFF.

This clone appeared a single time. The chain couples TRBV3-1 (or the pseudogene TRBV3-2) to TRBJ2-2; 13 nucleotides line up with TRBD2. The CDR3 covers 16 residues. Trimming at V came to 5 bases and at J to 6 bases, leaving 6 bases not matched to a gene. CDR1 is LGHDT and CDR2 is YNNKEL in the germline V gene (reference sequence). CDR3 residues: CASSSGLAGVAGELFF. CDR3 nucleotides: TGTGCCAGCAGCTCAGGACTAGCGGGAGTTGCCGGGGAGCTGTTTTTT.